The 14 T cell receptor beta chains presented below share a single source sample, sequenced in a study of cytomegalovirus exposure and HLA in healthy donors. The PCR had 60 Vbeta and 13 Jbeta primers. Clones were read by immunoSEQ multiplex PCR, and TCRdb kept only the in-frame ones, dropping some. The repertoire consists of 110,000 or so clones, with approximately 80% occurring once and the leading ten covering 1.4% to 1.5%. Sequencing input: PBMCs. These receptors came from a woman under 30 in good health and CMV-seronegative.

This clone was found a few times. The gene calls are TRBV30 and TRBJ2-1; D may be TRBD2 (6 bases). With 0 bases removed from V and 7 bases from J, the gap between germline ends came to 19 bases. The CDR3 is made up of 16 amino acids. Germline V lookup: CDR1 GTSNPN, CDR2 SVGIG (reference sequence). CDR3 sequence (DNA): TGTGCCTGGAGTGTAAGCGCGGGGATTTTGGGTAATGAGCAGTTCTTC. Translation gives CAWSVSAGILGNEQFF.

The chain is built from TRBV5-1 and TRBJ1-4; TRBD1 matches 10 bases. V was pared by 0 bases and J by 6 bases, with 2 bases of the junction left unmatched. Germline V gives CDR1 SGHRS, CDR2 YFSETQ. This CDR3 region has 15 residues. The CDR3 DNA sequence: TGCGCCAGCAGCTTGGGCGGGACAGGGGATGAAAAACTGTTTTTT. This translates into CASSLGGTGDEKLFF.

CDR3 DNA sequence: TGTGCCAGCAGTGTCCACGCCTCTCGAGCCTACGAGCAGTACTTC. It is translated as CASSVHASRAYEQYF. The chain is built from TRBV28 and TRBJ2-5; D is uncertain. Near its end, the DNA agrees better with TRBJ2-7, so the J call may be wrong. The germline V gene has CDR1 MDHEN and CDR2 SYDVKM. This CDR3 spans 15 amino acids.

CDR3: CASSLGVGRVYEQYF. The CDR3 nucleotides are TGTGCCAGCAGCTTAGGTGTCGGGAGGGTCTACGAGCAGTACTTC. This chain connects TRBV7-6 to TRBJ2-7, with TRBD2 matching over 8 bases. The J segment lost 3 bases and the V segment lost 1 base, leaving 5 bases of the junction unmatched. The germline CDR1 and CDR2 sequences are SGHVS and FNYEAQ. CDR3 length equals 15 residues.

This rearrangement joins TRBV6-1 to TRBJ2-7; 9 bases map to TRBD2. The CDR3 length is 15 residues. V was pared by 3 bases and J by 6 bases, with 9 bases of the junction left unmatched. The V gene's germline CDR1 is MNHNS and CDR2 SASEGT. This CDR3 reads CASSDLVAGVIEQYF. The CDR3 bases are TGTGCCAGCAGTGATTTAGTAGCGGGGGTGATCGAGCAGTACTTC.

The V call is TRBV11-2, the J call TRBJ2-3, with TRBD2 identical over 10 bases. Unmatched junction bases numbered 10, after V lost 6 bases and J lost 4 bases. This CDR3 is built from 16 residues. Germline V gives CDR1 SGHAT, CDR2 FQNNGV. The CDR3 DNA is TGTGCCAGCAGGGACGAGCGGGGGGGCCAGGCAGATACGCAGTATTTT. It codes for CASRDERGGQADTQYF.

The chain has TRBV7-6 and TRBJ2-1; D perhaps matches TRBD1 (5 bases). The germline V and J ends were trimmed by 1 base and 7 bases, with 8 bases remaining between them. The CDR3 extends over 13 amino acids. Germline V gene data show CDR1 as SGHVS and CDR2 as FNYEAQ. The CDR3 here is CASSLEAGNEQFF. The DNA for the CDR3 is TGTGCCAGCAGCTTAGAAGCAGGGAATGAGCAGTTCTTC.

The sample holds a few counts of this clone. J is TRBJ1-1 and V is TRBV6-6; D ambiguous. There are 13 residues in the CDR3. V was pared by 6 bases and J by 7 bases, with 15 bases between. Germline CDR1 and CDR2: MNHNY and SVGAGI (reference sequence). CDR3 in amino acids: CASSPRESGEAFF. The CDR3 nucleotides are TGTGCCAGCAGCCCCCGAGAGTCAGGTGAAGCTTTCTTT.

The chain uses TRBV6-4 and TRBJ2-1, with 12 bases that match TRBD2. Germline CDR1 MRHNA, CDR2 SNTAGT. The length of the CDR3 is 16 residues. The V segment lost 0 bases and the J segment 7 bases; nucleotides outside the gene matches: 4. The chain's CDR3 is CASSDSTSGGRNEQFF. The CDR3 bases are TGTGCCAGCAGTGACTCAACTAGCGGGGGGAGGAATGAGCAGTTCTTC.

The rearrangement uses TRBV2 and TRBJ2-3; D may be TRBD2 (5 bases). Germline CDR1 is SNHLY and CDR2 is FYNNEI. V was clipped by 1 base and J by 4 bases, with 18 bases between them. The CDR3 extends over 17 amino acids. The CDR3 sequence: CASSEVFGIKFADTQYF. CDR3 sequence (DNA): TGTGCCAGCAGTGAAGTTTTCGGGATAAAATTTGCAGATACGCAGTATTTT. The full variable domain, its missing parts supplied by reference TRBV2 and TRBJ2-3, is EPEVTQTPSHQVTQMGQEVILRCVPISNHLYFYWYRQILGQKVEFLVSFYNNEISEKSEIFDDQFSVERPDGSNFTLKIRSTKLEDSAMYFCASSEVFGIKFADTQYFGPGTRLTVL.

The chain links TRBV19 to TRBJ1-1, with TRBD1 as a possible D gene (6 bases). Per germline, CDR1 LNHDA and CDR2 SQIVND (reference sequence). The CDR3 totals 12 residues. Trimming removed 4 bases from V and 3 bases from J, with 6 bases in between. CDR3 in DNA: TGTGCCAGTAGTAAGGGGGACACTGAAGCTTTCTTT. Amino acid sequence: CASSKGDTEAFF.

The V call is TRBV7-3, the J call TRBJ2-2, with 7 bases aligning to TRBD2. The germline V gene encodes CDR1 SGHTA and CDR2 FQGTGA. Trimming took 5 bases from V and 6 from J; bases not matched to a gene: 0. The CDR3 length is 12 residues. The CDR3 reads CASSRGAGELFF. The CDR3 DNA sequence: TGTGCCAGCAGCCGGGGGGCCGGGGAGCTGTTTTTT.

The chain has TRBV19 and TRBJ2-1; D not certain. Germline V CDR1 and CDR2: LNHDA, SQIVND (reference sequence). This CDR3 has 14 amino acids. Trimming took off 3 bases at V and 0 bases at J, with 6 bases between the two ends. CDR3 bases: TGTGCCAGTAGTATCGAGAGCTCCTACAATGAGCAGTTCTTC. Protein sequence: CASSIESSYNEQFF.

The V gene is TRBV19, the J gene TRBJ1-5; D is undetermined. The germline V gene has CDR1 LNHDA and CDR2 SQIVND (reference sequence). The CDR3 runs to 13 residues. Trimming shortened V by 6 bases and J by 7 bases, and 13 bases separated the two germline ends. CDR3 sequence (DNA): TGTGCCAGTAGCCCCCAGTTTAACCAGCCCCAGCATTTT. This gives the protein CASSPQFNQPQHF.